The rows below give T cell receptor beta chains drawn from one sample of a study of cytomegalovirus exposure and HLA in healthy donors. TCRdb's table, derived via immunoSEQ multiplex PCR, lists solely in-frame clones and lacks some. The table lists around 98,000 clones, roughly 87% of them singletons. Input material: PBMCs. Receptors originate from a man aged 18 to 29 in good health and CMV-seropositive. CDR3s include the opening cysteine and the closing phenylalanine or tryptophan. A D gene is named only where the DNA matches it firmly. The listing skips clone size in some rows; elsewhere it reads once, few, many or a size class.

J gene | V gene | D gene | clone size | CDR3 protein | CDR3 DNA
TRBJ2-3 | TRBV7-6 | TRBD2 | once | CASSLTVRGTTDTQYF | TGTGCCAGCAGCTTGACGGTGCGGGGGACCACAGATACGCAGTATTTT
TRBJ2-7 | TRBV4-3 | TRBD1 | few | CASSPYRGGEQYF | TGCGCCAGCAGCCCCTACAGGGGTGGAGAGCAGTACTTC
TRBJ2-1 | TRBV7-2 | - | - | CASSLDVGRNEQFF | TGTGCCAGCAGCTTAGATGTGGGCCGCAATGAGCAGTTCTTC
TRBJ1-2 | TRBV27 | TRBD1 | - | CASSKYGTGSGYTF | TGTGCCAGCAGTAAATACGGGACAGGGTCTGGCTACACCTTC
TRBJ2-7 | TRBV5-1 | TRBD2 | - | CASSLDLAGGAYEQYF | TGCGCCAGCAGCTTGGACCTAGCGGGAGGAGCCTACGAGCAGTACTTC
TRBJ2-6 | TRBV7-2 | TRBD2 | once | CASSLNGGRSGANVLTF | TGTGCCAGCAGCCTAAACGGGGGGAGGTCTGGGGCCAACGTCCTGACTTTC
TRBJ2-5 | TRBV5-1 | - | - | CASSLEVAGLHF | TGCGCCAGCAGCTTGGAGGTGGCGGGACTCCACTTC
TRBJ2-1 | TRBV9 | - | - | CASSVEAGRLNEQFF | TGTGCCAGCAGCGTAGAGGCAGGGAGGTTGAATGAGCAGTTCTTC
TRBJ2-7 | TRBV7-2 | TRBD2 | - | CASRQTGTSIYEQYF | TGTGCCAGCAGGCAGACCGGGACTAGTATATACGAGCAGTACTTC
TRBJ2-6 | TRBV2 | - | - | CASSEGPEISGANVLTF | TGTGCCAGCAGTGAAGGTCCGGAGATCTCTGGGGCCAACGTCCTGACTTTC
TRBJ2-1 | TRBV27 | - | - | CASTTQGSFEQFF | TGTGCCAGCACAACTCAGGGTTCCTTTGAGCAGTTCTTC
TRBJ1-1 | TRBV7-3 | - | - | CASSPRPGEAFF | TGTGCCAGCAGCCCTCGGCCGGGGGAAGCTTTCTTT
TRBJ2-3 | TRBV14 | - | - | CASSQGREPGLYF | TGTGCCAGCAGCCAAGGCAGGGAACCTGGTTTGTATTTT
TRBJ2-3 | TRBV27 | - | - | CASSLFRQVADTQYF | TGTGCCAGCAGTTTATTCCGACAGGTGGCAGATACGCAGTATTTT
TRBJ2-7 | TRBV5-1 | TRBD2 | - | CASSLGGGYEQYF | TGCGCCAGCAGCTTGGGGGGGGGCTACGAGCAGTACTTC
TRBJ1-5 | TRBV19 | - | - | CASSYDVEAAAPNQPQHF | TGTGCCAGTAGTTACGACGTTGAGGCCGCGGCTCCGAATCAGCCCCAGCATTTT
TRBJ1-2 | TRBV19 | TRBD1 | - | CASSSQGALGYTF | TGTGCCAGTAGTAGCCAGGGGGCGCTGGGCTACACCTTC
TRBJ1-5 | TRBV19 | - | - | CASGRNRDTDQPQHF | TGTGCCAGCGGCCGCAACCGGGACACCGATCAGCCCCAGCATTTT
TRBJ2-3 | TRBV10-1 | TRBD2 | - | CASSEGRTSGRSDTQYF | TGCGCCAGCAGTGAAGGTCGTACTAGCGGGAGGTCAGATACGCAGTATTTT
TRBJ2-1 | TRBV5-6 | TRBD2 | - | CASSHYSSGGSYNEQFF | TGTGCCAGCAGTCACTATTCTAGCGGGGGCTCCTACAATGAGCAGTTCTTC
TRBJ1-5 | TRBV12-5 | - | - | CASGLGGYQPQHF | TGTGCTAGTGGTTTGGGTGGCTATCAGCCCCAGCATTTT
TRBJ1-5 | TRBV18 | - | - | CASSPGGGGQPQHF | TGTGCCAGCTCACCCGGTGGGGGGGGTCAGCCCCAGCATTTT
TRBJ1-5 | TRBV19 | - | once | CASSIHYNQPQHF | TGTGCCAGTAGTATACACTACAATCAGCCCCAGCATTTT
TRBJ2-3 | TRBV4-2 | - | - | CASSQDLDRDTQYF | TGTGCCAGCAGCCAAGATTTAGACAGAGATACGCAGTATTTT
TRBJ2-7 | TRBV5-6 | TRBD2 | - | CASNKGATSGYEQYF | TGTGCCAGCAACAAGGGCGCCACTAGCGGATACGAGCAGTACTTC
TRBJ2-1 | TRBV7-2 | TRBD2 | - | CASSLVAPLAGGYNEQFF | TGTGCCAGCAGCCTTGTGGCCCCGTTAGCGGGAGGTTACAATGAGCAGTTCTTC
TRBJ2-1 | TRBV6-5 | - | - | CASSYGLLNEQFF | TGTGCCAGCAGTTATGGCCTCCTCAATGAGCAGTTCTTC
TRBJ1-4 | TRBV29-1 | - | - | CSVDGGLGEKLFF | TGCAGCGTTGACGGGGGGCTCGGTGAAAAACTGTTTTTT
TRBJ2-6 | TRBV6-5 | - | - | CASSYAAGSGANVLTF | TGTGCCAGCAGTTACGCCGCAGGGTCTGGGGCCAACGTCCTGACTTTC
TRBJ2-5 | TRBV19 | - | - | CASSTSRLRETQYF | TGTGCCAGTAGTACGTCTAGGCTTCGGGAGACCCAGTACTTC
TRBJ1-1 | TRBV15 | - | - | CATSPINGIDTEAFF | TGTGCCACCAGCCCGATCAACGGGATCGACACTGAAGCTTTCTTT
TRBJ1-4 | TRBV6-1 | - | - | CASSEVLLTGGSEKLFF | TGTGCCAGCAGTGAAGTACTCCTAACAGGCGGGAGTGAAAAACTGTTTTTT
TRBJ2-2 | TRBV4-2 | - | - | CASSQDAGPGELFF | TGTGCCAGCAGCCAAGATGCAGGGCCCGGGGAGCTGTTTTTT
TRBJ1-1 | TRBV10-2 | - | - | CASSESSGSTVNTEAFF | TGCGCCAGCAGTGAGTCAAGCGGCAGCACAGTGAACACTGAAGCTTTCTTT
TRBJ1-1 | TRBV6-1 | - | - | CASSESPNGDTEAFF | TGTGCCAGCAGTGAATCGCCCAACGGGGACACTGAAGCTTTCTTT
TRBJ1-5 | TRBV6-5 | TRBD1 | - | CASSVGQGYNQPQHF | TGTGCCAGCAGTGTCGGACAGGGCTATAATCAGCCCCAGCATTTT
TRBJ2-7 | TRBV9 | - | - | CASSVDEGWGEQYF | TGTGCCAGCAGCGTAGATGAGGGTTGGGGCGAGCAGTACTTC
TRBJ2-3 | TRBV5-4 | TRBD2 | - | CASSEKSSGHTDTQYF | TGTGCCAGCAGCGAGAAGTCTAGCGGTCACACAGATACGCAGTATTTT
TRBJ1-6 | TRBV4-3 | - | - | CASSQDGQDYNSPLHF | TGCGCCAGCAGCCAAGATGGACAAGACTATAATTCACCCCTCCACTTT
TRBJ1-6 | TRBV19 | TRBD1 | - | CASSRSRDRGSRSPLHF | TGTGCCAGTAGTAGGAGCCGGGACAGGGGAAGCCGGTCACCCCTCCACTTT
TRBJ1-3 | TRBV19 | TRBD1 | - | CASRVTGDISGNTIYF | TGTGCCAGTAGGGTGACAGGGGATATCTCTGGAAACACCATATATTTT
TRBJ2-7 | TRBV14 | - | - | CASSQRQTSFGSEQYF | TGTGCCAGCAGCCAAAGACAAACTAGCTTCGGGAGCGAGCAGTACTTC
TRBJ2-7 | TRBV7-2 | - | few | CASSLTGNSYEQYF | TGTGCCAGCAGCTTAACCGGGAACTCCTACGAGCAGTACTTC
TRBJ2-5 | TRBV6-1 | TRBD2 | once | CASTSGTSGQETQYF | TGTGCCAGCACTTCCGGGACTAGCGGCCAAGAGACCCAGTACTTC
TRBJ1-2 | TRBV9 | - | - | CASSVGSGLGGYTF | TGTGCCAGCAGCGTAGGGTCAGGGTTGGGTGGCTACACCTTC
TRBJ2-3 | TRBV19 | TRBD2 | - | CASSSGTSGGAWDTQYF | TGTGCCAGTAGTTCAGGGACTAGCGGGGGGGCCTGGGATACGCAGTATTTT
TRBJ2-2 | TRBV19 | TRBD2 | few | CASRPRLAGTAGELFF | TGTGCCAGTAGGCCACGACTAGCGGGGACGGCCGGGGAGCTGTTTTTT
TRBJ1-3 | TRBV9 | TRBD1 | - | CASSDGTGLSGNTIYF | TGTGCCAGCAGCGATGGGACAGGGCTCTCTGGAAACACCATATATTTT
TRBJ2-7 | TRBV6-1 | TRBD1 | - | CASSVTGAKSYEQYF | TGTGCCAGCAGTGTAACAGGGGCCAAATCCTACGAGCAGTACTTC
TRBJ2-5 | TRBV27 | - | - | CASSLGSGYQETQYF | TGTGCCAGCAGTTTAGGGAGCGGTTACCAAGAGACCCAGTACTTC
TRBJ2-7 | TRBV4-3 | - | - | CASSPDSGNYEQYF | TGCGCCAGCAGCCCCGACAGTGGGAACTACGAGCAGTACTTC
TRBJ1-2 | TRBV19 | TRBD1 | few | CASRETGKANYGYTF | TGTGCCAGTAGGGAGACAGGGAAAGCTAACTATGGCTACACCTTC
TRBJ2-5 | TRBV11-2 | - | - | CASSRIPSRQETQYF | TGTGCCAGCAGCCGTATTCCGTCGCGTCAAGAGACCCAGTACTTC
TRBJ2-5 | TRBV21-1 | - | - | CASSPNRGSQETQYF | TGTGCCAGCAGCCCTAACAGGGGCTCCCAAGAGACCCAGTACTTC
TRBJ2-1 | TRBV29-1 | TRBD2 | - | CSVNPREGGDNEQFF | TGCAGCGTGAACCCGCGGGAGGGCGGCGACAATGAGCAGTTCTTC